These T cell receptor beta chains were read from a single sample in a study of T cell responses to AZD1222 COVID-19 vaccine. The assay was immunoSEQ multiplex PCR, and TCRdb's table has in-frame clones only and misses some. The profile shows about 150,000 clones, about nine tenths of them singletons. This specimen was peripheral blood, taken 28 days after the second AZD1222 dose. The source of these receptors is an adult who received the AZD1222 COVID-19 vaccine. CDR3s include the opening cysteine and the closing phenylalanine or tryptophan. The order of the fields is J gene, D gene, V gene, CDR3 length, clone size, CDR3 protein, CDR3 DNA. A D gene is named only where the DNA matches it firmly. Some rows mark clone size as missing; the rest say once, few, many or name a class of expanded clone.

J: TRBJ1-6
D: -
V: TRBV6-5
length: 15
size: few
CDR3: CASSYSGTAVSPLHF
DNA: TGTGCCAGCAGTTACTCCGGGACGGCCGTCTCACCCCTCCACTTT

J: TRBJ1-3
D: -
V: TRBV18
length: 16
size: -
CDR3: CASSPRETSSGNTIYF
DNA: TGTGCCAGCTCACCAAGAGAGACTAGCTCTGGAAACACCATATATTTT

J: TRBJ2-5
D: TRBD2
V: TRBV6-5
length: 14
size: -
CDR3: CATRSSGRAETQYF
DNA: TGTGCCACCCGGTCGAGCGGGAGGGCTGAGACCCAGTACTTC

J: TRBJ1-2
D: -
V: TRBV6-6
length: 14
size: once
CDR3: CASSTQGVGYGYTF
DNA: TGTGCCAGCAGTACACAGGGCGTTGGCTATGGCTACACCTTC

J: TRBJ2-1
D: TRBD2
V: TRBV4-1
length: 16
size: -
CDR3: CASSQLAGASDNEQFF
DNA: TGCGCCAGCAGCCAATTAGCGGGAGCGTCAGACAATGAGCAGTTCTTC

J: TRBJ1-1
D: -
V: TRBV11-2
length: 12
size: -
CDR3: CASVEMNTEAFF
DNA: TGTGCCAGCGTGGAGATGAACACTGAAGCTTTCTTT

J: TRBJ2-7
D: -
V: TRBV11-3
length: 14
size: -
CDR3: CASSQDSFTYEQYF
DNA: TGTGCCAGCAGCCAGGACAGTTTTACCTACGAGCAGTACTTC

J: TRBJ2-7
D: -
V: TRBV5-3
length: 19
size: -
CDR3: CARSLVGALLLGLNYEQYF
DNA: TGTGCCAGAAGCTTGGTAGGGGCCCTACTCCTGGGACTTAACTACGAGCAGTACTTC

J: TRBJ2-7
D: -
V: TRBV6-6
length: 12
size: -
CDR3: CASSYVSYEQYF
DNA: TGTGCCAGCAGTTACGTCAGCTACGAGCAGTACTTC

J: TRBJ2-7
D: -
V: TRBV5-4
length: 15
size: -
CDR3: CASSPGSQGQYEQYF
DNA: TGTGCCAGCAGCCCGGGGTCCCAGGGCCAATACGAGCAGTACTTC

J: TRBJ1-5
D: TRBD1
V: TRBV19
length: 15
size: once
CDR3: CASSSGRDRNQPQHF
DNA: TGTGCCAGTAGTAGCGGCCGGGACAGAAATCAGCCCCAGCATTTT

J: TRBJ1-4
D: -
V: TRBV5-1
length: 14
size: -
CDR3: CASSLERGNEKLFF
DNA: TGCGCCAGCAGCTTGGAAAGGGGGAATGAAAAACTGTTTTTT

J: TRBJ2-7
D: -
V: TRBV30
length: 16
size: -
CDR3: CACGDVGAPISYEQYF
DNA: TGTGCCTGCGGAGATGTAGGGGCCCCAATTTCCTACGAGCAGTACTTC

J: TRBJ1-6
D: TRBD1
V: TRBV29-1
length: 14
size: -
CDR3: CSVGQGAKNSPLHF
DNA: TGCAGCGTTGGTCAGGGGGCAAAAAATTCACCCCTCCACTTT

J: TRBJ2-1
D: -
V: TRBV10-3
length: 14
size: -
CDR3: CAISDRAQGDEQFF
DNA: TGTGCCATCAGTGACAGGGCCCAGGGCGATGAGCAGTTCTTC

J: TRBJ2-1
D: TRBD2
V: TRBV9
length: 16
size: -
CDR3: CASSPSGSGRDNEQFF
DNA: TGTGCCAGCAGCCCCTCTGGTAGCGGGAGGGACAATGAGCAGTTCTTC

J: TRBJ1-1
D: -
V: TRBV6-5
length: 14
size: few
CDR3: CASSSTAGGTEAFF
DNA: TGTGCCAGCAGCTCGACAGCGGGCGGGACTGAAGCTTTCTTT

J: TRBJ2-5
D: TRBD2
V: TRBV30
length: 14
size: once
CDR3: CAWNLAGGRETQYF
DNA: TGTGCCTGGAACCTAGCGGGAGGACGGGAGACCCAGTACTTC

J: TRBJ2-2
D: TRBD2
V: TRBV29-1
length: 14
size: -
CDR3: CSAREGSNTGELFF
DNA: TGCAGCGCAAGGGAGGGATCGAACACCGGGGAGCTGTTTTTT

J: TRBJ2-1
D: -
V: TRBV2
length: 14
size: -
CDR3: CASGVATTTSEQFF
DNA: TGTGCCAGTGGGGTAGCGACCACCACTAGTGAGCAGTTCTTC

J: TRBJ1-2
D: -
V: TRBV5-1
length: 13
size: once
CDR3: CASATGPEYGYTF
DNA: TGCGCCAGCGCAACAGGGCCGGAATATGGCTACACCTTC

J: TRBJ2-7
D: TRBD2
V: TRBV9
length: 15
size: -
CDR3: CASSTGLAGVREQYF
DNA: TGTGCCAGCAGCACCGGACTAGCGGGAGTACGCGAGCAGTACTTC

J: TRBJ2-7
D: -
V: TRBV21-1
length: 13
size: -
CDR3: CASPSGVRHEQYF
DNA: TGTGCCAGCCCCTCCGGGGTAAGGCACGAGCAGTACTTC

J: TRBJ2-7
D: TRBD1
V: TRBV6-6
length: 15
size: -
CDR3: CASRDRRLFSYEQYF
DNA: TGTGCCAGCAGGGACAGGCGCTTATTCTCCTACGAGCAGTACTTC

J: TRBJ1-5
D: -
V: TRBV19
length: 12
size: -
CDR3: CASQDSNQPQHF
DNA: TGTGCCAGTCAGGATAGCAATCAGCCCCAGCATTTT

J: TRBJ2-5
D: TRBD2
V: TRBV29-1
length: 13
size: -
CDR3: CSVKGLAQETQYF
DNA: TGCAGCGTTAAAGGACTAGCACAAGAGACCCAGTACTTC

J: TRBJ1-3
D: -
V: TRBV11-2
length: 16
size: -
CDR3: CASSTEGRAPGNTIYF
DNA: TGTGCCAGCAGCACGGAAGGCAGGGCCCCTGGAAACACCATATATTTT

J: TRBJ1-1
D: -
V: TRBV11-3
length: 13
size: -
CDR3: CASSLNGNTEAFF
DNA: TGTGCCAGCAGCTTAAACGGGAACACTGAAGCTTTCTTT

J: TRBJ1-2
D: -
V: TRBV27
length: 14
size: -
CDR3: CASRVTGSGYGYTF
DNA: TGTGCCAGCAGGGTCACAGGGTCAGGCTATGGCTACACCTTC